The clone carrying this T cell receptor beta chain was detected only a few times. The CDR3 contains 13 residues. CDR1 is LGHDT, CDR2 YNNKEL, per germline (reference sequence). Trimming removed 0 bases at V and 9 bases at J, with 10 bases between. The data originate from a study of early T cells in non-severe SARS-CoV-2 infection. MiXCR, applied by TCRdb to the 5' RACE reads, yields one record per CDR3 protein. The data hold 100,000 to 120,000 distinct CDR3 sequences, with around 12% observed a single time. This clonotype originated in an adult who was a healthcare worker with PCR-confirmed SARS-CoV-2 infection or an uninfected control (not recorded which). Sequenced material: whole blood, taken at baseline. V usage is TRBV3-1 and J usage is TRBJ2-3; D not resolved. The DNA of the CDR3 is TGTGCCAGCAGCCAAGAATCCCCCGGGACGCAGTATTTT. It codes for CASSQESPGTQYF.